The 22 T cell receptor beta chains presented below share a single source sample, sequenced in a study of T cells after yellow fever vaccination. TCRdb itself ran the 5' RACE reads through MiXCR, one entry per CDR3 protein. This sample yields 170,000 or so distinct CDR3 sequences, of which approximately 10% are seen a single time; roughly a third belongs to the top ten. Sequenced material: CD8+ T cells sorted from PBMCs, taken 45 days after the yellow fever booster vaccination. These receptors came from a man between 18 and 29 years old who received the YFV17D yellow fever vaccine.

This clonotype was observed a few times. The chain employs TRBV11-2 and TRBJ2-3; 9 bases line up with TRBD1. This CDR3 is 16 amino acids long. Germline V gene sequence: CDR1 SGHAT, CDR2 FQNNGV. V lost 4 bases and J lost 4; bases outside the gene matches: 9. The CDR3 sequence: CASSSVLGTGPDTQYF. CDR3 DNA: TGTGCCAGCAGCTCCGTACTCGGGACAGGGCCAGATACGCAGTATTTT.

This clonotype was seen ten or more times. The chain couples TRBV7-6 to TRBJ2-7; D is perhaps TRBD1 (6 bases). The CDR3 totals 14 residues. In germline, CDR1 is SGHVS, CDR2 FNYEAQ. V lost 5 bases, J lost 5 bases, and 16 bases lay in between. Here the CDR3 reads CASSNWDTSDEQYF. The CDR3 nucleotides read TGTGCCAGCAGCAACTGGGACACTTCTGACGAGCAGTACTTC.

This chain joins TRBV7-6 and TRBJ2-6, with D possibly being TRBD1 (6 bases). The germline gives CDR1 SGHVS, CDR2 FNYEAQ. V was clipped by 4 bases and J by 0 bases, with 13 bases between them. The CDR3 has 17 amino acids. The CDR3 loop reads CASSSTGRSSGANVLTF. The CDR3 nucleotides read TGTGCCAGCAGCTCGACAGGACGAAGCTCTGGGGCCAACGTCCTGACTTTC.

This clonotype has a count of ten or more. The rearrangement links TRBV5-1 to TRBJ1-1; D remains unclear. This CDR3 is 15 amino acids long. Germline V gene sequence: CDR1 SGHRS, CDR2 YFSETQ. With 1 base removed from V and 0 bases from J, the gap between germline ends came to 10 bases. CDR3 loop: CASSLNSPMNTEAFF. CDR3 in DNA: TGCGCCAGCAGCTTGAACAGCCCAATGAACACTGAAGCTTTCTTT.

The J gene is TRBJ1-1, the V gene TRBV12-3 or TRBV12-4; D gene unclear. V lost 5 bases and J lost 0, with 10 bases in between. The CDR3 runs 14 residues. CDR3 region: CASSGGNVNTEAFF. The CDR3 coding sequence is TGTGCCAGCAGTGGTGGGAACGTGAACACTGAAGCTTTCTTT.

The CDR3 nucleotides read TGTGCCAGCAGCGCTGGGGGACCGACGAGCTATGGCTACACCTTC. Translated: CASSAGGPTSYGYTF. This sequence joins TRBV9 and TRBJ1-2, with a possible D match to TRBD1 (5 bases). The CDR3 contains 15 residues. Trimming took off 3 bases at V and 4 bases at J, with 16 bases between the two ends. CDR1 and CDR2 from the germline V gene are SGDLS and YYNGEE.

The chain combines TRBV7-2 with TRBJ2-1, with D tentatively TRBD1 or TRBD2 (5 bases each). Germline lookup yields CDR1 SGHTA and CDR2 FQGNSA. V dropped 4 bases and J dropped 6 bases, with 16 bases sitting between them. The CDR3 is made up of 15 amino acids. In nucleotides, the CDR3 is TGTGCCAGCAGCTCGGGACGGAGTTCTATCAATGAGCAGTTCTTC. Translation gives CASSSGRSSINEQFF.

The table lists this clonotype with a few counts. This chain joins TRBV5-6 and TRBJ2-1; TRBD2 might be the D (6 bases). From germline, CDR1 is SGHDT and CDR2 YYEEEE. This CDR3 comprises 16 residues. With 4 bases removed from V and 0 bases from J, the gap between germline ends came to 14 bases. In DNA, the CDR3 is TGTGCCAGCAGCGCTAGCGACTCGAGCTCCTACAATGAGCAGTTCTTC. Protein: CASSASDSSSYNEQFF.

This clonotype has just a few counts. This chain joins TRBV5-1 and TRBJ2-5; D might be TRBD1 (6 bases). Germline-derived CDR1 and CDR2 are SGHRS and YFSETQ. Between the trimmed V and J ends, which lost 0 bases and 6 bases, there was a span of 12 bases. The CDR3 sequence is 14 residues long. The CDR3: CASSLDRAEKTQYF. DNA for the CDR3: TGCGCCAGCAGCTTGGACAGGGCTGAGAAGACCCAGTACTTC.

This clonotype was counted a few times. The chain combines TRBV6-5 with TRBJ2-2; TRBD2 matches at 10 bases. V lost 1 base to trimming and J lost 4 bases; unmatched junction nucleotides: 9. Germline V gene sequence: CDR1 MNHEY, CDR2 SVGAGI. The length of the CDR3 is 18 residues. The CDR3 coding sequence is TGTGCCAGCAGTTACTTCCCCGATAGCGGGGGGCCCACCGGGGAGCTGTTTTTT. Amino acids: CASSYFPDSGGPTGELFF.

This chain links TRBV6-5 with TRBJ2-5; 7 bases map to TRBD2. The junction had 5 bases not matched to a gene; V was cut back by 6 bases and J by 1 base. Germline CDR1 reads MNHEY; CDR2 reads SVGAGI. The CDR3 is 14 residues long. CDR3 residues: CASRPPGGQETQYF. The CDR3 bases are TGTGCCAGCAGGCCCCCGGGGGGCCAAGAGACCCAGTACTTC.

This clonotype turned up a few times. The rearrangement joins TRBV20-1 to TRBJ2-5; a weak D match, TRBD1 (6 bases). The V end lost 0 bases, the J end lost 3 bases, and 14 bases lay between the germline ends. This CDR3 is built from 15 residues. CDR1 is DFQATT and CDR2 is SNEGSKA in the germline V gene (reference sequence). CDR3 sequence: CSAREPGGSKETQYF. CDR3 DNA sequence: TGCAGTGCTAGAGAACCTGGGGGCAGCAAAGAGACCCAGTACTTC.

The sample holds many counts of this clonotype. The J gene is TRBJ2-3, the V gene TRBV2; perhaps TRBD1 as D (5 bases). The CDR3 spans 13 residues. V lost 8 bases, J lost 2 bases, and 11 bases lay in between. Germline CDR1 reads SNHLY; CDR2 reads FYNNEI. The CDR3 sequence is CASLRQNTDTQYF. The CDR3 region has the DNA TGTGCCAGCCTGCGACAGAACACAGATACGCAGTATTTT.

This clonotype was recorded at least ten times. This chain connects TRBV11-2 to TRBJ2-7; 12 bases are a match to TRBD2. The CDR3 consists of 20 residues. With 1 base clipped from V and 2 bases from J, the junction kept 15 bases outside the gene matches. Germline V gene data show CDR1 as SGHAT and CDR2 as FQNNGV. This CDR3 reads CASSLVRPGTSGQPTYEQYF. For the CDR3, the DNA is TGTGCCAGCAGCTTAGTGCGCCCAGGGACTAGCGGGCAACCAACCTACGAGCAGTACTTC.

The J gene is TRBJ1-5, the V gene TRBV27; the D gene is possibly TRBD1 (5 bases). The CDR3 runs 13 residues. V was trimmed by 7 bases and J by 6 bases, leaving 13 bases between them. Germline lookup yields CDR1 MNHEY and CDR2 SMNVEV (reference sequence). The CDR3: CASTPSRAQPQHF. The CDR3 DNA sequence: TGTGCCAGCACCCCGAGCAGGGCTCAGCCCCAGCATTTT.

This clonotype was seen a few times. This chain uses TRBV29-1 with TRBJ2-1, with a weak D call TRBD1 (5 bases). The CDR3 runs to 14 residues. Germline CDR1 reads SQVTM; CDR2 reads ANQGSEA. Between the trimmed V and J ends, which lost 4 bases and 3 bases, there was a span of 13 bases. CDR3 region: CSVVQAQIYNEQFF. CDR3 sequence (DNA): TGCAGCGTTGTACAGGCCCAAATCTACAATGAGCAGTTCTTC.

This clonotype was seen a handful of times. This chain joins TRBV6-2 or TRBV6-3 and TRBJ2-7; D uncertain. The CDR3 spans 15 residues. The V end lost 6 bases, the J end lost 4 bases, and 19 bases lay between the germline ends. The germline V gene has CDR1 MNHEY and CDR2 SVGEGT. The CDR3, as DNA: TGTGCCAGCAGGGATCCCCGGCCCTTGATTTACGAGCAGTACGTC. This translates into CASRDPRPLIYEQYV.

This clonotype was found a few times. The chain links TRBV4-1 to TRBJ2-1; 8 bases match TRBD1. CDR1 MGHRA and CDR2 YSYEKL come from the germline V gene. Germline trimming cut 5 bases from V and 5 bases from J; bases unmatched to any gene: 8. The length of the CDR3 is 15 residues. The CDR3 DNA is TGCGCCAGCAGCACCCAGGGGGCCCGAAACAATGAGCAGTTCTTC. Its translation: CASSTQGARNNEQFF.

This clonotype was picked up a small number of times. The junction differs from germline at one of its ends, possibly a read error. V usage is TRBV7-3 and J usage is TRBJ2-1, with D possibly matching TRBD2 (6 bases). The CDR3 totals 12 residues. Germline V gene lookup returns CDR1 SGHTA and CDR2 FQGTGA. CDR3 region: CASSLGGTDLSF. For the CDR3, the DNA is TGTGCCAGCAGCTTAGGGGGGACCGATTTATCCTTC. Complete variable domain (other parts from reference TRBV7-3 and TRBJ2-1): GAGVSQTPSNKVTEKGKYVELRCDPISGHTALYWYRQSLGQGPEFLIYFQGTGAADDSGLPNDRFFAVRPEGSVSTLKIQRTERGDSAVYLCASSLGGTDLSFGPGTRLTVL.

This clonotype occurred a few times. For the CDR3, the DNA is TGCGCCAGCAGCCAAGCCGATGGGGGCACAGATACGCAGTATTTT. It encodes CASSQADGGTDTQYF. J is TRBJ2-3 and V is TRBV4-3; D remains ambiguous. The CDR3 loop spans 15 amino acids. Germline CDR1 reads LGHNA; CDR2 reads YSLEER. Trimming stripped 1 base from V and 1 base from J, with 9 bases between.

The V call is TRBV7-9, the J call TRBJ2-7; D perhaps matches TRBD1 (5 bases). This CDR3 contains 17 residues. Trimming took 3 bases from V and 2 from J, leaving 20 bases between them. Looked up from germline, CDR1 is SEHNR and CDR2 is FQNEAQ (reference sequence). The CDR3 spells CASSFPRDRTLTYEQYF. The CDR3 DNA reads as TGTGCCAGCAGCTTCCCCAGGGATAGAACTTTGACCTACGAGCAGTACTTC.

The chain uses TRBV14 and TRBJ1-5; D is undetermined. Germline assignment: CDR1 SGHDN and CDR2 FVKESK. This CDR3 comprises 14 residues. Deletions cut 1 base from V and 3 bases from J, with 7 bases between. The CDR3 DNA reads as TGTGCCAGCAGCCAAGGAAGGGTCAATCAGCCCCAGCATTTT. It translates to CASSQGRVNQPQHF.